This TCR beta chain was documented in a study of cytomegalovirus exposure and HLA in healthy donors. V lost 5 bases, J lost 4 bases, and 13 bases stayed unmatched. The CDR3 runs 16 residues. Per germline, CDR1 SGHTA and CDR2 FQGNSA. Produced via immunoSEQ multiplex PCR; TCRdb's table is partial and in-frame only. This table holds 90,000 to 150,000 clones, 85% to 90% found once. Of note for this clone: Its antigen is unknown.

Regarding the study as a whole: The study flagged some 170 TCR beta chains as cytomegalovirus-associated. According to a subsequent analysis, TCR clusters identified in the first cohort showed a tendency to co-occur across the 100 to 150 validation repertoires.

The source of this sequence is a woman aged 18-30 years in good health and CMV-seropositive. Material for sequencing was PBMCs. The genes are TRBV7-2 and TRBJ1-2, with 7 bases aligning to TRBD1. The CDR3 region has the DNA TGTGCCAGCAGCCGAGATTCTTCCAGGGGGTCCTATGGCTACACCTTC. Residues: CASSRDSSRGSYGYTF.